The following is a TCR beta chain sequence with its context. Antigen: not known. Primers included in the PCR were 60 Vbeta and 13 Jbeta primers. Method: immunoSEQ multiplex PCR; TCRdb's copy keeps in-frame clones and lacks some. Of fewer than 200,000 clones in the sample, approximately 84% were seen once. The sample comes from a study of cytomegalovirus exposure and HLA in healthy donors. The study's findings and limits: The study dropped some indistinguishable V segments, TRBV6-2 and TRBV6-3 among them.

The CDR3 loop spans 15 amino acids. Trimming took 3 bases from V and 0 from J, leaving 11 bases between them. CDR1 and CDR2 from the germline V gene are KGHSH and LQKENI. The chain carries TRBV18 and TRBJ1-1; D remains ambiguous. The sequence came from a man aged 30 to 39 in good health and CMV-seronegative. Sequencing was performed on PBMCs. CDR3 region: CASSPSTVLNTEAFF. The CDR3 DNA reads TGTGCCAGCTCACCTTCCACGGTTCTGAACACTGAAGCTTTCTTT.